The clone carrying this TCR beta chain was counted a few times. Its antigen is currently unknown. The authors ran a second PCR of 7 to 11 cycles using a sample-barcoded 5' primer and a J-beta primer mix. TCRdb re-called the 5' RACE reads through MiXCR, storing one row per CDR3 protein. The table has around 1,600,000 distinct CDR3 sequences, approximately 39% seen once. Approximately 9 milliliters of peripheral blood were drawn from each donor into EDTA-treated tubes. Isolated PBMCs totaled at least 6.5 million in each sample. This record comes from a study of blood T cells in healthy people across ages. Findings of the study overall: TCR beta diversity correlated strongly with naive T cell percentage.

Input material: blood. This TCR came from a young woman in good health.

The CDR3 is CASSPLGAGGGAEQFF. The CDR3 region has the DNA TGTGCCAGCAGTCCCCTGGGAGCGGGCGGTGGGGCTGAGCAGTTCTTC. The chain is built from TRBV12-3 or TRBV12-4 and TRBJ2-1; tentative D call: TRBD2 (6 bases). V was shortened by 5 bases and J by 9 bases, with 23 bases between the two germline ends. This CDR3 has 16 residues.